The clone carrying this T cell receptor beta chain has ten or more counts. The antigen is unknown. The CDR3 sequence is 16 residues long. Trimming removed 6 bases at V and 7 bases at J, with 21 bases between. Germline CDR1 is MNHNS and CDR2 is SASEGT. The entry originates in a study of regulatory T cells in long-lasting Graves disease. General observations from the study: Persistent patients shared more public clonotypes (about 2,700) than newly diagnosed patients (under 1,000). Small sample size may have lowered accuracy.

Sample time point: persistent/refractory GD, antithyroid drugs over 5 years with positive TRAb. With RNA extracted from PBMCs as input, the TCR library was made. Building the TCR beta libraries relied on iRepertoire HTBI primers, and CDR3 regions underwent Arm-PCR. Using its own MiXCR run on the multiplex PCR reads, TCRdb lists one record per CDR3 protein. The data contain about 460,000 distinct CDR3 sequences, about 20% of them singletons. The source of this sequence is a female donor with Graves disease. The sample here was peripheral blood mononuclear cells (PBMCs), taken when the disease was refractory, from a patient treated with antithyroid drugs. The chain combines TRBV6-1 with TRBJ2-2; D might be TRBD1 or TRBD2, each matching 5 bases. The CDR3 region is CASSRRWGLRFGELFF. In DNA form, the CDR3 reads TGTGCCAGCAGCCGCCGGTGGGGGTTACGGTTCGGGGAGCTGTTTTTT.